Shown below are 10 T cell receptor beta chains from a single sample sequenced in a study of control samples from healthy donors and cancer patients. The data were produced by immunoSEQ multiplex PCR, yet TCRdb's version contains in-frame clones alone and is incomplete. The sample holds some 180,000 clones. Material for sequencing was blood. The receptors originated from a woman under 40 in good health.

This chain connects TRBV13 to TRBJ2-2; D gene ambiguous. This CDR3 has 15 residues. V was shortened by 2 bases and J by 7 bases, with 14 bases between the two germline ends. CDR1 and CDR2 (germline): PRHDT, FYEKMQ (reference sequence). The CDR3 coding sequence is TGTGCCAGCAGCTTACGGCCCCTCGGTGTCGGGGAGCTGTTTTTT. Translating it yields CASSLRPLGVGELFF.

V and J are TRBV9 and TRBJ2-1; 10 positions agree with TRBD2. The germline V gene encodes CDR1 SGDLS and CDR2 YYNGEE. With 1 base clipped from V and 8 bases from J, the junction kept 6 bases outside the gene matches. CDR3 length: 15 residues. The CDR3 DNA reads TGTGCCAGCAGCGTACGAAGCGGGGGGGCCCATGAGCAGTTCTTC. This encodes CASSVRSGGAHEQFF.

Regarding this clone: The CDR3 ends on some other residue instead of the conserved phenylalanine or tryptophan, so this is likely a read error. Because the CDR3's place on the DNA is in doubt, the DNA is left out and the CDR3 is given as listed by TCRdb. This sequence joins TRBV7-9 and TRBJ2-4; TRBD1 is the table's D call and was not checked against the DNA. The CDR3 totals 14 residues, both ends included. Germline CDR1 is SEHNR and CDR2 is FQNEAQ (reference sequence). CDR3 region: CASSLEPGRQGGLI.

The chain joins TRBV5-1 to TRBJ2-7; 8 nucleotides align to TRBD1. The CDR3 is made up of 17 amino acids. CDR1 and CDR2 from the germline V gene are SGHRS and YFSETQ. The V segment lost 4 bases and the J segment 6 bases; nucleotides outside the gene matches: 18. The DNA of the CDR3 is TGCGCCAGCAGCCAGCTTGGAGGCCAGGGGGCGCAACGCGAGCAGTACTTC. Translating it yields CASSQLGGQGAQREQYF.

This chain links TRBV12-3 or TRBV12-4 with TRBJ2-3; no clear D gene. The V end lost 8 bases, the J end lost 2 bases, and 8 bases lay between the germline ends. The CDR3 is made up of 12 amino acids. Written as DNA, the CDR3 is TGTGCCAGCGGTCACACCACAGATACGCAGTATTTT. Amino acid sequence: CASGHTTDTQYF.

The rearrangement links TRBV2 to TRBJ1-4; D gene unclear. CDR3 length: 15 residues. Germline lookup yields CDR1 SNHLY and CDR2 FYNNEI. V gave up 5 bases and J gave up 2 bases, with 12 bases separating them. CDR3 DNA sequence: TGTGCCAGCAGTCGATCAGGTGCGACTAATGAAAAACTGTTTTTT. Translating gives CASSRSGATNEKLFF.

A word on this clone: One end of the junction is discordant with germline, which a read error may explain. The genes are TRBV15 and TRBJ1-1; unclear D gene. The CDR3 length is 13 residues. Germline-derived CDR1 and CDR2 are LNHNV and YYDKDF (reference sequence). The CDR3 DNA sequence: TGTGCCACCAGCATGTCAGGAGCGGCTGAGGCTTTCTTT. It encodes CATSMSGAAEAFF.

With regard to this clone: Other DNA sequences within the sample encode an identical CDR3. The V gene is TRBV19, the J gene TRBJ1-3; D gene unclear. V lost 2 bases to trimming and J lost 0 bases, with 8 bases between them. The CDR3 covers 15 residues. The germline V gene has CDR1 LNHDA and CDR2 SQIVND (reference sequence). Written as DNA, the CDR3 is TGTGCCAGTAGTATACGGCCAGACTCTGGAAACACCATATATTTT. Protein: CASSIRPDSGNTIYF.

The V call is TRBV27, the J call TRBJ1-2, with 9 bases matching TRBD1. This CDR3 comprises 15 residues. CDR1 MNHEY and CDR2 SMNVEV come from the germline V gene (reference sequence). V lost 2 bases to trimming and J lost 4 bases; unmatched junction nucleotides: 5. DNA for the CDR3: TGTGCCAGCAGTTTAAGGGACAGGGAATTCTATGGCTACACCTTC. This gives the protein CASSLRDREFYGYTF.

V usage is TRBV6-5 and J usage is TRBJ2-3; D is tentatively TRBD1 or TRBD2 (5 bases each). Germline values: CDR1 MNHEY, CDR2 SVGAGI. The CDR3 extends over 14 amino acids. Trimming took off 6 bases at V and 0 bases at J, with 10 bases between the two ends. The CDR3 DNA reads as TGTGCCAGCAGGGGGTGGGGGAGCACAGATACGCAGTATTTT. It encodes CASRGWGSTDTQYF.